This is a list of T cell receptor beta chains from one sample in a study of blood T cell repertoires in COVID-19. The assay was immunoSEQ multiplex PCR, and TCRdb's table has in-frame clones only and misses some. The table shows over 150,000 clones, with around nine tenths occurring only once. The sample consisted of peripheral blood. The source is a woman in her late teens or twenties who had recovered from COVID-19. The CDR3 runs from the conserved cysteine through the conserved F or W. The order of the fields is J gene, clone size, V gene, D gene, CDR3 DNA, CDR3 protein. A D gene is named only where the DNA matches it firmly. Size is omitted from some rows. Given values are once, few, many or a class for expanded clones.

j_gene: TRBJ2-7
abundance: NA
v_gene: TRBV4-3
d_gene: NA
CDR3nt: TGCGCCAGCAGCCAACTCGGTTTCTACGAGCAGTACTTC
CDR3aa: CASSQLGFYEQYF

j_gene: TRBJ1-6
abundance: few
v_gene: TRBV4-3
d_gene: NA
CDR3nt: TGCGCCAGCAGCCAAGGAAGGAACGGGGGTTCACCCCTCCACTTT
CDR3aa: CASSQGRNGGSPLHF

j_gene: TRBJ2-3
abundance: NA
v_gene: TRBV9
d_gene: TRBD2
CDR3nt: TGTGCCAGCAGCGTAGAAGGCGGGGGGGCCGCTTCAGATACGCAGTATTTT
CDR3aa: CASSVEGGGAASDTQYF

j_gene: TRBJ1-2
abundance: few
v_gene: TRBV30
d_gene: NA
CDR3nt: TGTGCCTGGAGTGTAACGAACAGGGAGTGGGGCTACACCTTC
CDR3aa: CAWSVTNREWGYTF

j_gene: TRBJ2-5
abundance: NA
v_gene: TRBV5-1
d_gene: TRBD1
CDR3nt: TGCGCCAGCAGCTTGGTCCCGACAGGGGGGCAAGAGACCCAGTACTTC
CDR3aa: CASSLVPTGGQETQYF

j_gene: TRBJ2-2
abundance: NA
v_gene: TRBV6-5
d_gene: NA
CDR3nt: TGTGCCAGCAGACGAGGGTTGACCGGGGAGCTGTTTTTT
CDR3aa: CASRRGLTGELFF

j_gene: TRBJ1-1
abundance: once
v_gene: TRBV2
d_gene: TRBD1
CDR3nt: TGTGCCAGCAGTCGACAGGGGGGAACTGAAGCTTTCTTT
CDR3aa: CASSRQGGTEAFF

j_gene: TRBJ1-1
abundance: NA
v_gene: TRBV19
d_gene: NA
CDR3nt: TGTGCCAGTAGTATACAGGGGAACACTGAAGCTTTCTTT
CDR3aa: CASSIQGNTEAFF

j_gene: TRBJ2-3
abundance: NA
v_gene: TRBV30
d_gene: TRBD2
CDR3nt: TGTGCCTGGAGTGTAAGCGGGAGCCGAGATACGCAGTATTTT
CDR3aa: CAWSVSGSRDTQYF

j_gene: TRBJ2-7
abundance: few
v_gene: TRBV7-9
d_gene: TRBD1
CDR3nt: TGTGCCAGCAGCTGGGGACAGGGAGAGCAGTACTTC
CDR3aa: CASSWGQGEQYF

j_gene: TRBJ2-3
abundance: NA
v_gene: TRBV3-1/TRBV3-2
d_gene: NA
CDR3nt: TGTGCCAGCAGCCAAGAGACTAGCACAGATACGCAGTATTTT
CDR3aa: CASSQETSTDTQYF

j_gene: TRBJ2-1
abundance: once
v_gene: TRBV3-1/TRBV3-2
d_gene: NA
CDR3nt: TGTGCCAGCAGCCAAGATGGGTCCTCGGGTCCCAATGAGCAGTTCTTC
CDR3aa: CASSQDGSSGPNEQFF

j_gene: TRBJ2-2
abundance: NA
v_gene: TRBV7-9
d_gene: TRBD1
CDR3nt: TGTGCCAGCAGCGAAACAGACAGGGAGAGGAACACCGGGGAGCTGTTTTTT
CDR3aa: CASSETDRERNTGELFF

j_gene: TRBJ1-5
abundance: NA
v_gene: TRBV6-5
d_gene: NA
CDR3nt: TGTGCCAGCAGCCTTGACAGAAATCACAATCAGCCCCAGCATTTT
CDR3aa: CASSLDRNHNQPQHF

j_gene: TRBJ1-1
abundance: NA
v_gene: TRBV29-1
d_gene: TRBD1
CDR3nt: TGCAGCGTTTACACCGACAGGGAGAACACTGAAGCTTTCTTT
CDR3aa: CSVYTDRENTEAFF

j_gene: TRBJ1-1
abundance: NA
v_gene: TRBV5-1
d_gene: NA
CDR3nt: TGCGCCAGCAGCTCGGCGCTTAGACGGGAGTTCACTGAAGCTTTCTTT
CDR3aa: CASSSALRREFTEAFF

j_gene: TRBJ1-1
abundance: NA
v_gene: TRBV7-9
d_gene: NA
CDR3nt: TGTGCCAGCAGCTTAGTTCATAGTGAAGCTTTCTTT
CDR3aa: CASSLVHSEAFF

j_gene: TRBJ2-1
abundance: NA
v_gene: TRBV23-1
d_gene: TRBD2
CDR3nt: TGCGCCAGCAGTCGAGCCACTAGCGGGAGGCCCGGAATGGAGTTACAGTTCTTC
CDR3aa: CASSRATSGRPGMELQFF

j_gene: TRBJ1-2
abundance: NA
v_gene: TRBV19
d_gene: TRBD1
CDR3nt: TGTGCCAGTAGTATAGGTGGGACAGGGGGAATGGATGGCTACACCTTC
CDR3aa: CASSIGGTGGMDGYTF

j_gene: TRBJ2-2
abundance: NA
v_gene: TRBV11-2
d_gene: TRBD2
CDR3nt: TGTGCCAGCAGCTCTCTAGCGGGAGCCACCGGGGAGCTGTTTTTT
CDR3aa: CASSSLAGATGELFF

j_gene: TRBJ1-2
abundance: NA
v_gene: TRBV28
d_gene: NA
CDR3nt: TGTGCCAGCAGTCCAAGGGCCACAGGGAAGGGCTACACCTTC
CDR3aa: CASSPRATGKGYTF

j_gene: TRBJ2-7
abundance: few
v_gene: TRBV6-6
d_gene: TRBD1
CDR3nt: TGTGCCAGCAGTCGTGAGGGACAGGGGGCAAAAGAGCAGTACTTC
CDR3aa: CASSREGQGAKEQYF

j_gene: TRBJ2-1
abundance: NA
v_gene: TRBV11-3
d_gene: NA
CDR3nt: TGTGCCAGCAGCTTAGATCAGGGGAGAAATGAGCAGTTCTTC
CDR3aa: CASSLDQGRNEQFF

j_gene: TRBJ2-2
abundance: few
v_gene: TRBV7-3
d_gene: TRBD2
CDR3nt: TGTGCCAGCAGCCCCCAAGCGGGACCGAACACCGGGGAGCTGTTTTTT
CDR3aa: CASSPQAGPNTGELFF

j_gene: TRBJ2-5
abundance: NA
v_gene: TRBV7-7
d_gene: TRBD2
CDR3nt: TGTGCTAGCAGTCCCGGGACTAGCGCCGATCCCGACCAAGAGACCCAGTACTTC
CDR3aa: CASSPGTSADPDQETQYF

j_gene: TRBJ2-1
abundance: NA
v_gene: TRBV6-2/TRBV6-3
d_gene: TRBD1
CDR3nt: TGTGCCAGCAGTTACTCCGGACAGGGGGCGAGGAATGAGCAGTTCTTC
CDR3aa: CASSYSGQGARNEQFF

j_gene: TRBJ2-4
abundance: NA
v_gene: TRBV5-1
d_gene: TRBD1
CDR3nt: TGCGCCAGCAGCTTGACAGGGGGCCAAAACATTCAGTACTTC
CDR3aa: CASSLTGGQNIQYF

j_gene: TRBJ2-1
abundance: NA
v_gene: TRBV11-3
d_gene: NA
CDR3nt: TGTGCCAGCAGCGACCGGGACTCGGGATACAATGAGCAGTTCTTC
CDR3aa: CASSDRDSGYNEQFF

j_gene: TRBJ2-2
abundance: NA
v_gene: TRBV9
d_gene: NA
CDR3nt: TGTGCCAGCAGCGTAGCAGGGTCGAACACCGGGGAGCTGTTTTTT
CDR3aa: CASSVAGSNTGELFF

j_gene: TRBJ1-5
abundance: NA
v_gene: TRBV29-1
d_gene: NA
CDR3nt: TGCAGCGTTGTCTGGGCGGGGCAGGTCAGGAGAGATCAGCCCCAGCATTTT
CDR3aa: CSVVWAGQVRRDQPQHF

j_gene: TRBJ1-2
abundance: NA
v_gene: TRBV6-1
d_gene: NA
CDR3nt: TGTGCCAGCAGTGATCTCGGTCCTCCTCAAGGCTACACCTTC
CDR3aa: CASSDLGPPQGYTF

j_gene: TRBJ1-6
abundance: once
v_gene: TRBV6-1
d_gene: NA
CDR3nt: TGTGCCAGCAGTGAAGGGGGCTCCCCTTCACCCCTCCACTTT
CDR3aa: CASSEGGSPSPLHF

j_gene: TRBJ1-2
abundance: NA
v_gene: TRBV4-3
d_gene: NA
CDR3nt: TGCGCCAGCAGCCATACAGTACAGGGTAACTATGGCTACACCTTC
CDR3aa: CASSHTVQGNYGYTF

j_gene: TRBJ2-5
abundance: few
v_gene: TRBV9
d_gene: NA
CDR3nt: TGTGCCAGCAGCGTAGCTACAGGTCAAGAGACCCAGTACTTC
CDR3aa: CASSVATGQETQYF

j_gene: TRBJ1-4
abundance: NA
v_gene: TRBV5-1
d_gene: TRBD1
CDR3nt: TGCGCCAGCAGTTTCCTCCAGGGGGCTGGTGAAAAACTGTTTTTT
CDR3aa: CASSFLQGAGEKLFF

j_gene: TRBJ2-5
abundance: NA
v_gene: TRBV14
d_gene: TRBD2
CDR3nt: TGTGCCAGCAGCCAAGGTCTCGGGGGGACGGAGACCCAGTACTTC
CDR3aa: CASSQGLGGTETQYF

j_gene: TRBJ2-7
abundance: NA
v_gene: TRBV15
d_gene: NA
CDR3nt: TGTGCCACCAGCAGAGACAGGGCGGGAATCTACGAGCAGTACTTC
CDR3aa: CATSRDRAGIYEQYF

j_gene: TRBJ1-2
abundance: NA
v_gene: TRBV18
d_gene: TRBD1
CDR3nt: TGTGCCAGCTCACCGGGACAGGGATATGGTGGCTACACCTTC
CDR3aa: CASSPGQGYGGYTF

j_gene: TRBJ2-5
abundance: once
v_gene: TRBV3-1/TRBV3-2
d_gene: NA
CDR3nt: TGTGCCAGCAGCCAAGACAGGGTCCAGGGAGAGACCCAGTACTTC
CDR3aa: CASSQDRVQGETQYF

j_gene: TRBJ2-1
abundance: NA
v_gene: TRBV7-3
d_gene: NA
CDR3nt: TGTGCCAGCAGCTTACTAGCCGGCAATGAGCAGTTCTTC
CDR3aa: CASSLLAGNEQFF

j_gene: TRBJ2-7
abundance: once
v_gene: TRBV5-4
d_gene: TRBD1
CDR3nt: TGTGCCAGCAGTAGAGGGACAGGACCCTCCTACGAGCAGTACTTC
CDR3aa: CASSRGTGPSYEQYF

j_gene: TRBJ2-1
abundance: NA
v_gene: TRBV4-3
d_gene: NA
CDR3nt: TGCGCCAGCAGCCAAGAAAGGCTGGGCTGGAACAATGAGCAGTTCTTC
CDR3aa: CASSQERLGWNNEQFF

j_gene: TRBJ1-5
abundance: NA
v_gene: TRBV28
d_gene: TRBD1
CDR3nt: TGTGCCAGCAGTTCATGGACAGGGGGAAGTAGCAATCAGCCCCAGCATTTT
CDR3aa: CASSSWTGGSSNQPQHF

j_gene: TRBJ1-2
abundance: NA
v_gene: TRBV12-3/TRBV12-4
d_gene: NA
CDR3nt: TGTGCCAGCAGTTTGGCCAGGAACTATGGCTACACCTTC
CDR3aa: CASSLARNYGYTF

j_gene: TRBJ1-2
abundance: NA
v_gene: TRBV2
d_gene: TRBD1
CDR3nt: TGTGCCAGCACCGATGGGACAGGGAACTATGGCTACACCTTC
CDR3aa: CASTDGTGNYGYTF

j_gene: TRBJ1-2
abundance: NA
v_gene: TRBV6-5
d_gene: NA
CDR3nt: TGTGCCAGCAGGTCCAATGGCTACACCTTC
CDR3aa: CASRSNGYTF

j_gene: TRBJ2-7
abundance: NA
v_gene: TRBV7-3
d_gene: NA
CDR3nt: TGTGCCAGCAGCTTAACGTCAACTAGCCCAAGGTACGAGCAGTACTTC
CDR3aa: CASSLTSTSPRYEQYF

j_gene: TRBJ1-1
abundance: NA
v_gene: TRBV5-4
d_gene: NA
CDR3nt: TGTGCCAGCAGCACACGGACAGCAATGAACACTGAAGCTTTCTTT
CDR3aa: CASSTRTAMNTEAFF

j_gene: TRBJ1-2
abundance: NA
v_gene: TRBV20-1
d_gene: NA
CDR3nt: TGCAGCTCACCAAACAGGGGCTACACCTTC
CDR3aa: CSSPNRGYTF

j_gene: TRBJ2-7
abundance: NA
v_gene: TRBV5-5
d_gene: TRBD1
CDR3nt: TGTGCCAGCAGCTTCGCCGGGACAGGTGCCTACGAGCAGTACTTC
CDR3aa: CASSFAGTGAYEQYF

j_gene: TRBJ1-1
abundance: NA
v_gene: TRBV7-9
d_gene: TRBD1
CDR3nt: TGTGCCAGCAGTCTTCAGGGGGCGAACACTGAAGCTTTCTTT
CDR3aa: CASSLQGANTEAFF

j_gene: TRBJ1-1
abundance: once
v_gene: TRBV6-5
d_gene: NA
CDR3nt: TGTGCCAGCAGTTCGGCAGGGGCGACAGGCACTGAAGCTTTCTTT
CDR3aa: CASSSAGATGTEAFF

j_gene: TRBJ1-2
abundance: NA
v_gene: TRBV5-8
d_gene: NA
CDR3nt: TGTGCCAGCAGCTTCCCCGGACAGTCGTATGGCTACACCTTC
CDR3aa: CASSFPGQSYGYTF